This section outlines one TCR beta chain sequence together with its context. What it binds is not known. Germline values: CDR1 MDHEN, CDR2 SYDVKM. The CDR3 length is 15 residues. The V segment lost 6 bases and the J segment 0 bases; nucleotides outside the gene matches: 8. In the authors' methods: Junction-only immunoSEQ sequences carried no quality scores, so filtering differed. The protocol was immunoSEQ multiplex PCR, while the TCRdb copy is restricted to in-frame clones and leaves out a portion. V and J calls and clone size are those listed in that table; D and trimming were worked out from the DNA. The sample shows 2.3 million or so clones, 80% to 95% of them seen only once. The sample is drawn from a study of shared clonotypes between healthy human individuals. In the study overall: The cohort comprised a couple of women and a few men. Their ages spanned 18 to 49 years.

Study-level findings and limits: Generally, estimated richness proved larger in naive subsets than it did in memory subsets.

The TCR sequence derives from a man in his late teens or twenties in good health. Some clones in this sample may be carry-over from other donors' samples. The sequenced sample consisted of naive CD4+ T cells from PBMCs. Described subset: CD45RA+ positively selected. V and J are TRBV28 and TRBJ2-7; 7 nucleotides match TRBD1. CDR3 DNA sequence: TGTGCCAGCAGCACCGGGACAGAGAACTCCTACGAGCAGTACTTC. Translation gives CASSTGTENSYEQYF.